This T cell receptor beta chain was sequenced during a study of blood T cell repertoires in COVID-19. Study details: In each case, the material was cDNA or gDNA derived from T cells, B-cell-depleted T cells, or PBMCs.

As processed by the authors: Estimated nucleated cell counts came from reference gene primer amplification. Libraries were prepared by immunoSEQ multiplex PCR; TCRdb keeps only in-frame clonotypes and omits some of them. The V and J calls and clone size are taken from that table; D and trimming were inferred from the DNA. The table lists fewer than 350,000 clones, approximately 80% of them singletons. V shed 4 bases and J 1 base; nucleotides not matched to a gene: 6. The CDR3 sequence is 15 residues long. Germline values: CDR1 ENHRY, CDR2 SYGVKD. This receptor was obtained from a woman in her sixties or seventies with active or convalescent COVID-19. Source material: peripheral blood. The chain combines TRBV10-3 with TRBJ2-5; 7 bases match TRBD1. As DNA, the CDR3 is TGTGCCATCAGTGGGGCAGGGGGTACCCAAGAGACCCAGTACTTC. This sequence encodes CAISGAGGTQETQYF.